Sequencing of this T cell receptor (beta chain) was carried out in a study of blood T cell repertoires in COVID-19. Study-wide background: Acute and convalescent COVID-19 specimens originated in the United States, Italy and Spain.

Those enrolled, adults aged about 18 to 89 years, came from about 24 US areas. Which cohort a participant joined came from the clinical history participants gave. Original methodology: Amplification from reference gene primers served as the basis for estimated nucleated cell counts. The table came from immunoSEQ multiplex PCR; TCRdb's copy has only in-frame clones and leaves some out. The DNA was the basis for D and trimming; V, J and clone size are from that table. The sample comprises about 180,000 clones, about 90% of which are singletons, and 1% to 1.5% rests with the top ten. Germline V CDR1 and CDR2: LNHDA, SQIVND (reference sequence). Trimming cost V 6 bases and J 4 bases; bases outside gene matches: 8. The CDR3 has 15 residues.

This clonotype was sampled from a human donor with acute COVID-19. The donor label of this sample is uncertain. This chain joins TRBV19 and TRBJ1-5; 8 bases map to TRBD1. Specimen: PBMCs or T cells enriched from blood (not recorded which). The CDR3 DNA reads as TGTGCCAGTAGACAGGACAGGGCAGATAATCAGCCCCAGCATTTT. Translating it yields CASRQDRADNQPQHF.